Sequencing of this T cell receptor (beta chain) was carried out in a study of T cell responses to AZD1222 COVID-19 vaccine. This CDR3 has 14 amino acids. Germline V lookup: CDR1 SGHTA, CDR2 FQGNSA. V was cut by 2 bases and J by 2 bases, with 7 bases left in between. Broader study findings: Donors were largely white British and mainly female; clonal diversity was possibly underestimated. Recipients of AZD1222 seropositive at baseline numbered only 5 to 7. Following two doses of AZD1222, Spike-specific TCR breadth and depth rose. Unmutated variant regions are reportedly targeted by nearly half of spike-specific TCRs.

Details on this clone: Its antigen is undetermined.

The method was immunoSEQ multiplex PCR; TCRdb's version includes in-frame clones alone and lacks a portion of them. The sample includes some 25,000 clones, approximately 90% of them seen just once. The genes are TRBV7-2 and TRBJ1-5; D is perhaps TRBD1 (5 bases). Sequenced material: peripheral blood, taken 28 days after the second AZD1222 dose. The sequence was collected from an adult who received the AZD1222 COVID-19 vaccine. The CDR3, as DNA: TGTGCCAGCAGCTTAAGGGGTCGCAATCAGCCCCAGCATTTT. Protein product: CASSLRGRNQPQHF.